Below are 26 T cell receptor beta chains sequenced from a single sample in a study of blood T cell repertoires in COVID-19. Measured with immunoSEQ multiplex PCR; TCRdb has only the in-frame clones, and not every one. This sample has some 140,000 clones, with 65% to 90% found just once. Sequenced sample: peripheral blood. The receptors derive from a woman aged 60-75 years with COVID-19, enrolled during active disease.

This chain connects TRBV5-1 to TRBJ2-7, with no clear D. Germline lookup yields CDR1 SGHRS and CDR2 YFSETQ. The CDR3 loop spans 13 amino acids. The V end lost 1 base, the J end lost 3 bases, and 8 bases lay between the germline ends. The CDR3 DNA sequence: TGCGCCAGCAGCTTGCAACTGAACTACGAGCAGTACTTC. This sequence encodes CASSLQLNYEQYF.

The rearrangement joins TRBV4-2 to TRBJ1-2; D is undetermined. The CDR3 is 14 amino acids. V was pared by 1 base and J by 7 bases, with 13 bases between. Per germline, CDR1 LGHNA and CDR2 YNFKEQ. For the CDR3, the DNA is TGTGCCAGCAGCCAAGTAAACGAGGGCAGTGGCTACACCTTC. Translation gives CASSQVNEGSGYTF.

This clone was seen a few times. The rearrangement joins TRBV9 to TRBJ1-3; 7 nucleotides match TRBD1. CDR1 SGDLS and CDR2 YYNGEE come from the germline V gene. This CDR3 contains 18 residues. The V and J ends lost 0 bases and 0 bases, in that order; junction bases with no gene match: 9. The CDR3 DNA reads TGTGCCAGCAGCGTAGGTTCGAACAGGGGAAGCTCTGGAAACACCATATATTTT. Its translation is CASSVGSNRGSSGNTIYF.

The V call is TRBV6-6, the J call TRBJ1-1; D is uncertain. The V gene's germline CDR1 is MNHNY and CDR2 SVGAGI (reference sequence). The V end was cut by 2 bases, the J end by 6 bases, with 10 bases between. The length of the CDR3 is 13 residues. Written as DNA, the CDR3 is TGTGCCAGCAGTTACGGCAGGTTCCCTGAAGCTTTCTTT. Translated: CASSYGRFPEAFF.

The V call is TRBV7-9, the J call TRBJ1-1; no reliable D call. Trimming shortened V by 5 bases and J by 1 base, and 14 bases separated the two germline ends. The CDR3 consists of 15 residues. CDR1 and CDR2 (germline): SEHNR, FQNEAQ (reference sequence). The CDR3 loop is CASSARLATNTEAFF. The CDR3 DNA follows: TGTGCCAGCAGCGCCCGCTTAGCGACGAACACTGAAGCTTTCTTT.

This chain links TRBV24-1 with TRBJ1-4; 8 bases line up with TRBD1. This CDR3 comprises 16 residues. In germline, CDR1 is KGHDR, CDR2 SFDVKD. V shed 4 bases and J 8 bases; nucleotides not matched to a gene: 11. CDR3 DNA sequence: TGTGCCACCAGTGACACAGGACAGGGTCGGGAGGAAAAACTGTTTTTT. Translating gives CATSDTGQGREEKLFF.

The V gene is TRBV5-6, the J gene TRBJ2-7; TRBD2 is a possible D gene (5 bases). The V and J ends lost 1 base and 5 bases respectively, with 16 bases between them. The germline V gene encodes CDR1 SGHDT and CDR2 YYEEEE. This CDR3 is built from 15 residues. DNA of the CDR3: TGTGCCAGCAGCTTGCTAAGGATCCAGAGGGACGAGCAGTACTTC. Its translation: CASSLLRIQRDEQYF.

The rearrangement uses TRBV6-5 and TRBJ1-2; 7 positions match TRBD1. This CDR3 is 14 amino acids long. CDR1 MNHEY and CDR2 SVGAGI come from the germline V gene. V shed 10 bases and J 4 bases; nucleotides not matched to a gene: 12. CDR3 amino acids: CAILTGVKGYGYTF. CDR3 sequence (DNA): TGTGCCATCCTCACAGGGGTCAAAGGCTATGGCTACACCTTC.

This clone is a singleton in its sample. The V gene is TRBV12-5, the J gene TRBJ2-2; 9 positions agree with TRBD1. The germline gives CDR1 LGHNT, CDR2 FRNRAP. This CDR3 contains 15 residues. The junction had 3 bases not matched to a gene; V was cut back by 6 bases and J by 1 base. In nucleotides, the CDR3 is TGTGCTAGTGGCACGGGACAGGGGAACACCGGGGAGCTGTTTTTT. Amino acid sequence: CASGTGQGNTGELFF.

The chain has TRBV5-4 and TRBJ1-6; D is undetermined. CDR1 is SGHNT and CDR2 is YYREEE in the germline V gene (reference sequence). The V and J ends lost 2 bases and 1 base respectively, with 7 bases between them. The CDR3 totals 15 residues. The CDR3 DNA follows: TGTGCCAGCAGCTTCACAACGTCCTATAATTCACCCCTCCACTTT. It translates to CASSFTTSYNSPLHF.

This clone was counted once. J is TRBJ1-6 and V is TRBV11-2; TRBD1 might be the D (5 bases). Germline V gene data show CDR1 as SGHAT and CDR2 as FQNNGV. Trimming stripped 5 bases from V and 6 bases from J, with 20 bases between. The CDR3 loop spans 17 amino acids. CDR3 sequence (DNA): TGTGCCAGCAGCGGGGCGGTTATAGCAAATTCTAATTCACCCCTCCACTTT. This encodes CASSGAVIANSNSPLHF.

The J gene is TRBJ2-6, the V gene TRBV15; 9 nucleotides align to TRBD1. V lost 6 bases and J lost 0; bases outside the gene matches: 12. The CDR3 runs 19 residues. The germline gives CDR1 LNHNV, CDR2 YYDKDF (reference sequence). The CDR3 coding sequence is TGTGCCACCAGTGGTTCCGGGACAGGGATTTTCTCTGGGGCCAACGTCCTGACTTTC. Amino acids: CATSGSGTGIFSGANVLTF. Supplemented by reference TRBV15 and TRBJ2-6, the full variable domain reads DAMVIQNPRYQVTQFGKPVTLSCSQTLNHNVMYWYQQKSSQAPKLLFHYYDKDFNNEADTPDNFQSRRPNTSFCFLDIRSPGLGDTAMYLCATSGSGTGIFSGANVLTFGAGSRLTVL.

The chain is built from TRBV15 and TRBJ2-7, with a possible D match to TRBD1 (7 bases). The V gene's germline CDR1 is LNHNV and CDR2 YYDKDF (reference sequence). This CDR3 is built from 15 residues. V lost 3 bases, J lost 1 base, and 13 bases lay in between. As DNA, the CDR3 is TGTGCCACCAGCAGCGGGGGACAGAGATCCTACGAGCAGTACTTC. It encodes CATSSGGQRSYEQYF. Drawing the rest from reference TRBV15 and TRBJ2-7, the complete variable domain is DAMVIQNPRYQVTQFGKPVTLSCSQTLNHNVMYWYQQKSSQAPKLLFHYYDKDFNNEADTPDNFQSRRPNTSFCFLDIRSPGLGDTAMYLCATSSGGQRSYEQYFGPGTRLTVT.

The V call is TRBV5-6, the J call TRBJ2-3; 7 bases fit TRBD1. The CDR3 has 17 amino acids. Germline CDR1 is SGHDT and CDR2 is YYEEEE. V was pared by 6 bases and J by 1 base, with 14 bases of the junction left unmatched. The DNA of the CDR3 is TGTGCCAGCACTCTAGTGACCTTAACAGGGGGCACAGATACGCAGTATTTT. It specifies CASTLVTLTGGTDTQYF. The full variable domain, with the rest looked up from reference TRBV5-6 and TRBJ2-3, is DAGVTQSPTHLIKTRGQQVTLRCSPKSGHDTVSWYQQALGQGPQFIFQYYEEEERQRGNFPDRFSGHQFPNYSSELNVNALLLGDSALYLCASTLVTLTGGTDTQYFGPGTRLTVL.

The chain has TRBV5-5 and TRBJ1-5, with D perhaps matching TRBD1 (6 bases). Germline CDR1 and CDR2: SGHKS and YYEKEE (reference sequence). V was pared by 7 bases and J by 4 bases, with 15 bases between. CDR3 length equals 14 residues. CDR3 sequence (DNA): TGTGCCAGCGCTACCGGACAGTCTAATCAGCCCCAGCATTTT. Translating it yields CASATGQSNQPQHF.

The rearrangement uses TRBV25-1 and TRBJ1-6; D is perhaps TRBD1 (6 bases). Between the trimmed V and J ends, which lost 7 bases and 7 bases, there was a span of 14 bases. This CDR3 contains 14 residues. CDR1 MGHDK and CDR2 SYGVNS come from the germline V gene. CDR3 sequence: CASIGGLSNSPLHF. The CDR3 DNA reads TGTGCCAGCATCGGGGGGCTCTCAAATTCACCCCTCCACTTT.

The CDR3 nucleotides read TGTGCCACCAGTGGGGGACAGGGCCCCAATCAGCCCCAGCATTTT. Amino acids: CATSGGQGPNQPQHF. The rearrangement uses TRBV24-1 and TRBJ1-5; TRBD1 aligns across 9 bases. The CDR3 contains 15 residues. Germline V CDR1 and CDR2: KGHDR, SFDVKD. Unmatched junction bases numbered 4, after V lost 5 bases and J lost 3 bases.

This chain joins TRBV6-5 and TRBJ2-7; 13 positions match TRBD2. The junction had 4 bases not matched to a gene; V was cut back by 7 bases and J by 4 bases. Germline V CDR1 and CDR2: MNHEY, SVGAGI. The CDR3 runs to 14 residues. CDR3 sequence: CASTETSGRYEQYF. The CDR3 region has the DNA TGTGCCAGCACCGAGACTAGCGGGAGGTACGAGCAGTACTTC.

In this sample, this clone turned up a few times. The chain has TRBV3-1 (or the pseudogene TRBV3-2) and TRBJ2-7, with D possibly matching TRBD1 (6 bases). Germline lookup yields CDR1 LGHDT and CDR2 YNNKEL (reference sequence). V lost 0 bases and J 6 bases, leaving 12 bases between the germline ends. This CDR3 has 14 residues. The chain's CDR3 is CASSQDNRVGEQYF. The CDR3 DNA is TGTGCCAGCAGCCAAGATAACAGGGTCGGCGAGCAGTACTTC.

The chain combines TRBV2 with TRBJ2-7, with TRBD1 matching 8 bases. CDR3 length: 13 amino acids. V dropped 7 bases and J dropped 3; count of bases not matched to a gene: 5. Germline-derived CDR1 and CDR2 are SNHLY and FYNNEI. CDR3 in DNA: TGTGCCAGCATTTTCGACAGGGGCTACGAGCAGTACTTC. This encodes CASIFDRGYEQYF.

The chain has TRBV5-1 and TRBJ2-5; D possibly corresponds to TRBD1 (6 bases). The CDR3 is 15 residues long. Germline V lookup: CDR1 SGHRS, CDR2 YFSETQ. Trimming stripped 4 bases from V and 1 base from J, with 14 bases between. DNA of the CDR3: TGCGCCAGCAGCAAGATCGGACAGAGCCAAGAGACCCAGTACTTC. Its translation is CASSKIGQSQETQYF.

The V and J genes are TRBV5-6 and TRBJ2-1, with 9 positions matching TRBD2. Germline V gene lookup returns CDR1 SGHDT and CDR2 YYEEEE. CDR3 length: 15 amino acids. V was pared by 4 bases and J by 4 bases, with 6 bases of the junction left unmatched. The CDR3 sequence is CASSTAGGPYNEQFF. CDR3 sequence (DNA): TGTGCCAGCAGCACAGCGGGAGGCCCTTACAATGAGCAGTTCTTC.

As concerns this clone: Different DNA sequences within this sample yield the same CDR3. CDR3 DNA sequence: TGTGCCAGCTCCCCTCAGGGAAACACTGAAGCTTTCTTT. Its protein product is CASSPQGNTEAFF. V usage is TRBV18 and J usage is TRBJ1-1; TRBD1 is a possible D gene (5 bases). Germline loops: CDR1 KGHSH, CDR2 LQKENI. V shed 6 bases and J shed 2 bases, with 10 bases lying between them. The CDR3 contains 13 residues.

The genes are TRBV2 and TRBJ1-1, with a weak D call TRBD1 (6 bases). V lost 8 bases and J lost 1, with 11 bases in between. The CDR3 loop spans 13 amino acids. CDR1 is SNHLY, CDR2 FYNNEI, per germline. The CDR3 DNA sequence: TGTGCCAGCCTACAGGGTGGGAACACTGAAGCTTTCTTT. Encoded protein: CASLQGGNTEAFF.

The chain links TRBV19 to TRBJ1-3; the D is unclear. This CDR3 region has 12 residues. CDR1 and CDR2 (germline): LNHDA, SQIVND (reference sequence). The V and J ends lost 5 bases and 2 bases respectively, with 4 bases between them. CDR3 bases: TGTGCCAGTAGTTCAGCTGGAAACACCATATATTTT. Encoded protein: CASSSAGNTIYF.

This clone came up once. V and J are TRBV7-9 and TRBJ1-5; the match to TRBD1 covers 9 bases. V dropped 5 bases and J dropped 3; count of bases not matched to a gene: 5. The length of the CDR3 is 15 residues. Germline V gives CDR1 SEHNR, CDR2 FQNEAQ (reference sequence). CDR3 nucleotides: TGTGCCAGCAGCGGGGACAGGGCTTTCAATCAGCCCCAGCATTTT. Translating gives CASSGDRAFNQPQHF. The variable domain in full, with the rest retrieved from reference TRBV7-9 and TRBJ1-5, is DTGVSQNPRHKITKRGQNVTFRCDPISEHNRLYWYRQTLGQGPEFLTYFQNEAQLEKSRLLSDRFSAERPKGSFSTLEIQRTEQGDSAMYLCASSGDRAFNQPQHFGDGTRLSIL.